A selection of T cell receptor beta chains follows, all from one sample in a study of spatial heterogeneity in lung cancer. TCRdb itself ran the 5' RACE reads through MiXCR, one entry per CDR3 protein. The table has about 100,000 distinct CDR3 sequences, 4.4% seen once. Specimen: lung tumor tissue, collected at surgery. The receptors were sampled from a male donor with early-stage non-small cell lung cancer. Both conserved end residues are part of each CDR3. D genes are given only for firm matches. Clone size is given for some rows only: seen once, a few or many times, or a class if the clone is expanded.

d_gene,v_gene,abundance,j_gene,CDR3nt,CDR3aa
TRBD2,TRBV10-2,few,TRBJ2-3,TGCGCCAGCAGTGAGTCCCAGCGGGAGCGGGTAGATACGCAGTATTTT,CASSESQRERVDTQYF
TRBD2,TRBV2,many,TRBJ2-2,TGTGCCAGCAGTGAATGGGCTAGCGGGAGTGTTGATTATGGGGAGCTGTTTTTT,CASSEWASGSVDYGELFF
TRBD1,TRBV2,few,TRBJ1-4,TGTGCCAGCAGTGTGCGACAGGGCGATAATGAAAAACTGTTTTTT,CASSVRQGDNEKLFF
TRBD1,TRBV6-2/TRBV6-3,-,TRBJ1-4,TGTGCCAGCAGTTACCCTCACAAGGGGGCTGATGAAAAACTGTTTTTT,CASSYPHKGADEKLFF
-,TRBV6-2/TRBV6-3,many,TRBJ2-2,TGTGCCAGCAGTTACCGCCAGGGCGGCGGGGAGCTGTTTTTT,CASSYRQGGGELFF
-,TRBV11-3,many,TRBJ1-2,TGTGCCAGCAGCCAGCCAATAGACACTGTTAACTATGGCTACACCTTC,CASSQPIDTVNYGYTF
-,TRBV7-9,many,TRBJ2-7,TGTGCCAGCAGCTCTACCCTCTCCTACGAGCAGTACTTC,CASSSTLSYEQYF
TRBD1,TRBV5-1,many,TRBJ2-1,TGCGCCAGCAGGGGCGGACAGGTGGACGATGAGCAGTTCTTC,CASRGGQVDDEQFF
-,TRBV6-1,few,TRBJ1-1,TGTGCCAGCAGCCGGGGGCGCGGGTACACTGAAGCTTTCTTT,CASSRGRGYTEAFF
TRBD1,TRBV6-5,many,TRBJ1-2,TGTGCCAGCAGTCGGGACAGGGGGCACTATGGCTACACCTTC,CASSRDRGHYGYTF
-,TRBV29-1,many,TRBJ2-2,TGCAGCGTTACCGGGACGAACACCGGGGAGCTGTTTTTT,CSVTGTNTGELFF
-,TRBV5-1,many,TRBJ2-2,TGCGCCAGCAGTAGGGAGAACACCGGGGAGCTGTTTTTT,CASSRENTGELFF
-,TRBV7-9,many,TRBJ2-2,TGTGCCAGCAGCTCCACTTTCACCGGGGAGCTGTTTTTT,CASSSTFTGELFF
TRBD2,TRBV10-3,few,TRBJ2-3,TGTGCCATCAGTGAGTACGGAGGCGGGAGCAACACAGATACGCAGTATTTT,CAISEYGGGSNTDTQYF
TRBD1,TRBV29-1,-,TRBJ1-1,TGCAGCGTTTGGACAGGAGAGAACACTGAAGCTTTCTTT,CSVWTGENTEAFF
TRBD1,TRBV7-9,many,TRBJ2-3,TGTGCCAGCAGCTTAAGTCCCACAGGGGGCACAGATACGCAGTATTTT,CASSLSPTGGTDTQYF
-,TRBV14,many,TRBJ2-2,TGTGCCAGCAGCCAACGCCTGAACACCGGGGAGCTGTTTTTT,CASSQRLNTGELFF
-,TRBV5-1,many,TRBJ1-6,TGCGCCAGCAGCTTCGGTGTCTCTAATTCACCCCTCCACTTT,CASSFGVSNSPLHF
-,TRBV9,many,TRBJ1-6,TGTGCCAGCAGCGACGGACTCCTGACTTCACCCCTCCACTTT,CASSDGLLTSPLHF
-,TRBV5-1,many,TRBJ2-7,TGCGCCAGCAGCGAACCCGAGTATCCCGAGCAGTACTTC,CASSEPEYPEQYF
-,TRBV7-9,many,TRBJ2-1,TGTGCCAGCATTGCCTCCCGGAATGAGCAGTTCTTC,CASIASRNEQFF
-,TRBV21-1,few,TRBJ1-1,TGTGCCAGCAGCCCCGCAGGACGGGGGACAGCTTTCTTT,CASSPAGRGTAFF
TRBD1,TRBV5-1,many,TRBJ2-5,TGCGCCAGCAGCTTGGGCGACAGGGAAGGTCAAGAGACCCAGTACTTC,CASSLGDREGQETQYF
-,TRBV7-2,many,TRBJ2-1,TGTGCCAGCAGCTTAGTGACGGGAGCGGCGGGTGAGCAGTTCTTC,CASSLVTGAAGEQFF
-,TRBV7-2,-,TRBJ1-5,TGTGCCAGCAGAAAAGGGGTGGGAAGCAATCAGCCCCAGCATTTT,CASRKGVGSNQPQHF
-,TRBV19,-,TRBJ1-5,TGTGCCAGTAACGGGCATAGCAATCAGCCCCAGCATTTT,CASNGHSNQPQHF
-,TRBV29-1,few,TRBJ2-1,TGCAGCGTTGAAGGCCAAGCCCTCGGCCACTCCTACAATGAGCAGTTCTTC,CSVEGQALGHSYNEQFF
-,TRBV27,few,TRBJ1-5,TGTGCCAGCAGATTCTCCCATGCTCAGCCCCAGCATTTT,CASRFSHAQPQHF
-,TRBV25-1,many,TRBJ1-4,TGTGCCAGCAGTGATAATGAAAAACTGTTTTTT,CASSDNEKLFF
-,TRBV6-5,-,TRBJ1-1,TGTGCCAGCCGCGGGACCCCGGCCACTGAAGCTTTCTTT,CASRGTPATEAFF
-,TRBV3-1,many,TRBJ2-2,TGTGCCAGCAGCCGCGGGACAGCCCACTTCACCGGGGAGCTGTTTTTT,CASSRGTAHFTGELFF
TRBD1,TRBV14,-,TRBJ2-3,TGTGCCAGCAGCCCCACAGGGGGAGGCACAGATACGCAGTATTTT,CASSPTGGGTDTQYF
-,TRBV5-1,many,TRBJ2-3,TGCGCCAGCAGCTTGGACAGCGGAGTAGATACGCAGTATTTT,CASSLDSGVDTQYF
-,TRBV2,-,TRBJ2-5,TGTGCCACTGGACCCGAAGAGACCCAGTACTTC,CATGPEETQYF
-,TRBV6-1,many,TRBJ1-2,TGTGCCAGCAGTGAAGTCAGGCCGGCTAACTATGGCTACACCTTC,CASSEVRPANYGYTF
TRBD2,TRBV10-3,-,TRBJ2-6,TGTGCCATCAGTGAAATGCGCGGGAGGAGCTCTGGGGCCAACGTCCTGACTTTC,CAISEMRGRSSGANVLTF
TRBD2,TRBV7-2,many,TRBJ2-5,TGTGCCAGCAGCGGGGGACTAGCGGGGTTCCAAGAGACCCAGTACTTC,CASSGGLAGFQETQYF
-,TRBV27,-,TRBJ1-6,TGTGCCAGCAGTTTACTACAGGGCGGGAATTCACCCCTCCACTTT,CASSLLQGGNSPLHF
-,TRBV7-9,few,TRBJ2-1,TGTGCCAGCAGCTCGACTCGGAATGAGCAGTTCTTC,CASSSTRNEQFF
TRBD2,TRBV6-1,-,TRBJ2-3,TGTGCCAGCAGTGAGACCAAGACTAGCGAAGATACGCAGTATTTT,CASSETKTSEDTQYF
-,TRBV4-1,-,TRBJ2-7,TGCGCCAGCAGTCCTACCGGGACCGGGCCGGCCGAGCAGTACTTC,CASSPTGTGPAEQYF
-,TRBV20-1,few,TRBJ1-1,TGCAGTGCTGGGGGAAACACTGAAGCTTTCTTT,CSAGGNTEAFF
TRBD2,TRBV5-1,many,TRBJ2-7,TGCGCCAGCAGCTCGGGACTAGCGGGACTCTACGAGCAGTACTTC,CASSSGLAGLYEQYF
-,TRBV20-1,-,TRBJ2-3,TGCAGTGCTAGTCGGGCTTTAGGGGATACGCAGTATTTT,CSASRALGDTQYF
TRBD1,TRBV7-9,few,TRBJ1-1,TGTGCCAGCAGCTGGCAGGGGGCTGAAGCTTTCTTT,CASSWQGAEAFF
-,TRBV19,many,TRBJ2-3,TGTGCCAGTAGTATGCGTGGGAGCACAGATACGCAGTATTTT,CASSMRGSTDTQYF